One sample yielded the 12 T cell receptor beta chains listed below, sequenced in a study of identical twins. TCRdb called the 5' RACE reads again in MiXCR, with one record for every CDR3 protein. The sample holds hundreds of thousands of distinct CDR3 sequences, 15% to 20% seen once. The sample also formed part of further work on T cells expressing NK-cell markers.

Sequenced sample: PBMCs. The receptor source for this set is a woman aged 18 to 35 in good health.

The count of this clonotype is one. The rearrangement joins TRBV24-1 to TRBJ2-4; D not resolved. Germline values: CDR1 KGHDR, CDR2 SFDVKD. Between the trimmed V and J ends, which lost 7 bases and 7 bases, there was a span of 4 bases. This CDR3 region has 10 residues. The CDR3 reads CATRKNIQYF. The CDR3 DNA reads as TGTGCCACCAGGAAGAACATTCAGTACTTC.

This clonotype was seen more than once but under ten times. The chain recombines TRBV7-2 with TRBJ2-3; 8 bases map to TRBD2. The CDR3 has 15 amino acids. Trimming cost V 1 base and J 4 bases; bases outside gene matches: 4. In germline, CDR1 is SGHTA, CDR2 FQGNSA. The CDR3, as DNA: TGTGCCAGCAGCTTAGTTAGCGGGATCGCAGATACGCAGTATTTT. It specifies CASSLVSGIADTQYF.

The V and J genes are TRBV27 and TRBJ2-4; 8 positions match TRBD2. CDR1 is MNHEY, CDR2 SMNVEV, per germline (reference sequence). J gave up 7 bases and V 2 bases, and 7 bases lay outside the gene matches. This CDR3 is 15 amino acids long. The chain's CDR3 is CASSLGTRGSNIQYF. The CDR3 DNA reads as TGTGCCAGCAGTTTAGGGACTAGAGGATCTAACATTCAGTACTTC.

The genes are TRBV7-9 and TRBJ2-7; 8 bases agree with TRBD2. After removal of 4 bases from V and 5 bases from J, the junction contained 10 bases not matched to a gene. CDR3 length: 15 residues. The germline V gene has CDR1 SEHNR and CDR2 FQNEAQ (reference sequence). The CDR3 DNA follows: TGTGCCAGCAGCTCCGTGAGTAGCGGGACCCACGAGCAGTACTTC. It translates to CASSSVSSGTHEQYF. Together with reference TRBV7-9 and TRBJ2-7, the CDR3 gives the full variable domain: DTGVSQNPRHKITKRGQNVTFRCDPISEHNRLYWYRQTLGQGPEFLTYFQNEAQLEKSRLLSDRFSAERPKGSFSTLEIQRTEQGDSAMYLCASSSVSSGTHEQYFGPGTRLTVT.

There are a few counts of this clonotype. The genes are TRBV19 and TRBJ2-7; 7 positions agree with TRBD1. CDR1 and CDR2 (germline): LNHDA, SQIVND (reference sequence). The CDR3 loop spans 14 amino acids. After removal of 5 bases from V and 3 bases from J, the junction contained 7 bases not matched to a gene. CDR3 in amino acids: CASSGRGRIYEQYF. DNA for the CDR3: TGTGCCAGTAGTGGCAGGGGGAGAATCTACGAGCAGTACTTC. Looking up the rest from reference TRBV19 and TRBJ2-7 gives the full variable domain: DGGITQSPKYLFRKEGQNVTLSCEQNLNHDAMYWYRQDPGQGLRLIYYSQIVNDFQKGDIAEGYSVSREKKESFPLTVTSAQKNPTAFYLCASSGRGRIYEQYFGPGTRLTVT.

This clonotype was detected only a few times. This chain joins TRBV5-1 and TRBJ2-2; 7 bases agree with TRBD2. The CDR3 spans 16 residues. J lost 4 bases, V lost 4 bases, and 10 bases had no gene match. Germline loops: CDR1 SGHRS, CDR2 YFSETQ. The CDR3 nucleotides are TGCGCCAGCAGCCCCGGGGGGATCTTGAGCACCGGGGAGCTGTTTTTT. Amino acids: CASSPGGILSTGELFF.

The chain has TRBV9 and TRBJ1-6; D gene unclear. Trimming left V 2 bases short and J 3 bases short, with 6 bases between. Germline values: CDR1 SGDLS, CDR2 YYNGEE. CDR3 length: 14 amino acids. The CDR3 loop reads CASSVAGYNSPLHF. The CDR3 coding sequence is TGTGCCAGCAGCGTGGCAGGCTATAATTCACCCCTCCACTTT. Supplemented by reference TRBV9 and TRBJ1-6, the full variable domain reads DSGVTQTPKHLITATGQRVTLRCSPRSGDLSVYWYQQSLDQGLQFLIQYYNGEERAKGNILERFSAQQFPDLHSELNLSSLELGDSALYFCASSVAGYNSPLHFGNGTRLTVT.

This clonotype was observed a few times. This chain joins TRBV5-6 and TRBJ1-2; 9 bases line up with TRBD1. CDR1 and CDR2 (germline): SGHDT, YYEEEE. This CDR3 has 14 amino acids. Germline trimming cut 4 bases from V and 8 bases from J; bases unmatched to any gene: 9. The CDR3 coding sequence is TGTGCCAGCAGCCTGCGGACAGGGGCAAAGGGCTACACCTTC. Amino acid sequence: CASSLRTGAKGYTF.

Here the CDR3 reads CASSLTSEEQYF. The CDR3 DNA is TGCGCCAGCAGCTTGACCTCCGAAGAGCAGTACTTC. The V call is TRBV5-1, the J call TRBJ2-7; D unresolved. V lost 1 base to trimming and J lost 7 bases, with 9 bases between them. Germline assignment: CDR1 SGHRS and CDR2 YFSETQ. This CDR3 contains 12 residues.

V is TRBV20-1 and J is TRBJ2-3, with 9 nucleotides matching TRBD2. V lost 6 bases to trimming and J lost 6 bases; unmatched junction nucleotides: 13. The CDR3 length is 15 residues. CDR1 DFQATT and CDR2 SNEGSKA come from the germline V gene (reference sequence). Here the CDR3 reads CSARRAGGTADTQYF. The CDR3, as DNA: TGCAGTGCGAGACGAGCGGGGGGCACGGCGGATACGCAGTATTTT.

V gene TRBV20-1 combines with J gene TRBJ2-7; D assignment may be TRBD1 or TRBD2 (5 bases each). This CDR3 spans 14 amino acids. The V end lost 4 bases, the J end lost 1 base, and 14 bases lay between the germline ends. Germline CDR1 DFQATT, CDR2 SNEGSKA (reference sequence). The CDR3, as DNA: TGCAGTGCTAATGGGCGAGGGGTATCCTACGAGCAGTACTTC. This translates into CSANGRGVSYEQYF.

This clonotype was detected ten times or more. V is TRBV27 and J is TRBJ2-2; no definite D call. Germline V CDR1 and CDR2: MNHEY, SMNVEV (reference sequence). CDR3 size: 12 residues. Trimming pared 7 bases from V and 8 bases from J, leaving 11 bases between. The CDR3: CASTRPGGELFF. The CDR3 bases are TGTGCCAGCACCCGTCCCGGGGGGGAGCTGTTTTTT.